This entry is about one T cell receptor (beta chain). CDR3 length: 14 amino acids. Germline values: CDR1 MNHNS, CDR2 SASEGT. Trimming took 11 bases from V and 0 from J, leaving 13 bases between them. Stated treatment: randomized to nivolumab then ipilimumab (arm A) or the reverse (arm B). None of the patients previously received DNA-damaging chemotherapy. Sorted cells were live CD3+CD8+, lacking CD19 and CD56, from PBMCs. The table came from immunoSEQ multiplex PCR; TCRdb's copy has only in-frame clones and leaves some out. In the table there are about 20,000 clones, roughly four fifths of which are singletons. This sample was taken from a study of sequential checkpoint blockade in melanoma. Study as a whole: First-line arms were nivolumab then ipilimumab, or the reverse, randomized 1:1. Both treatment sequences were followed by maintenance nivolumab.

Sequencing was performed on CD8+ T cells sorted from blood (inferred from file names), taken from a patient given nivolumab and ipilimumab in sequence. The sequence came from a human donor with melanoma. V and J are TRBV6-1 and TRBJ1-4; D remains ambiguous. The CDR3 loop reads CAAEQPATNEKLFF. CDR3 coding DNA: TGTGCCGCAGAACAGCCCGCAACTAATGAAAAACTGTTTTTT.